The 28 T cell receptor beta chains presented below share a single source sample, sequenced in a study of shared clonotypes between healthy human individuals. It was CD45RO-negative cells, positively selected for CCR7, that made up naive CD8 cells, with terminally differentiated effector memory CD45RA+ cells excluded. Sequencing was performed with immunoSEQ multiplex PCR; in TCRdb, only in-frame clones are kept and a portion is missing. The sample consists of millions of clones, just over 90% of them appearing once. Sequences were obtained from naive CD8+ T cells from PBMCs. Source of these receptors: a young man in good health. Some clones in this sample may be carry-over from other donors' samples.

CDR3 protein: CASSEQIRHYEQYF. As DNA, the CDR3 is TGTGCCAGCAGCGAACAGATTCGACACTACGAGCAGTACTTC. V gene TRBV21-1 combines with J gene TRBJ2-7; TRBD1 is the table's D call, not checked against the DNA. TRBV21-1 counts as a pseudogene. This CDR3 has 14 residues.

This chain uses TRBV13 with TRBJ2-7; maybe TRBD1 (6 bases). Germline-derived CDR1 and CDR2 are PRHDT and FYEKMQ (reference sequence). There are 13 residues in the CDR3. Trimming removed 4 bases at V and 5 bases at J, with 12 bases between. The CDR3 DNA is TGTGCCAGCAGCTCAAACAGGGTCGACGAGCAGTACTTC. Translation gives CASSSNRVDEQYF.

This rearrangement joins TRBV27 to TRBJ2-7; 10 nucleotides align to TRBD1. Trimming removed 2 bases from V and 4 bases from J; junction bases left unmatched: 5. This CDR3 contains 15 residues. Germline V CDR1 and CDR2: MNHEY, SMNVEV (reference sequence). CDR3 in amino acids: CASSLQGQGPYEQYF. CDR3 bases: TGTGCCAGCAGTTTACAGGGACAGGGGCCGTACGAGCAGTACTTC.

The chain joins TRBV7-9 to TRBJ2-7; 11 nucleotides agree with TRBD2. V lost 5 bases and J lost 2; bases outside the gene matches: 5. The V gene's germline CDR1 is SEHNR and CDR2 FQNEAQ (reference sequence). The length of the CDR3 is 15 residues. The CDR3: CASSALAGGPYEQYF. The CDR3 coding sequence is TGTGCCAGCAGCGCCCTAGCGGGAGGACCCTACGAGCAGTACTTC.

The chain combines TRBV5-6 with TRBJ1-2, with a weak D call TRBD1 (6 bases). The CDR3 totals 16 residues. Germline V gene sequence: CDR1 SGHDT, CDR2 YYEEEE. The V and J ends lost 4 bases and 10 bases respectively, with 26 bases between them. The CDR3 sequence: CASSGDNEGVRWDYTF. The CDR3 bases are TGTGCCAGCAGCGGTGACAACGAGGGGGTGCGCTGGGACTACACCTTC.

The V and J genes are TRBV2 and TRBJ2-2; D is unresolved. From germline, CDR1 is SNHLY and CDR2 FYNNEI. The V and J ends lost 7 bases and 1 base respectively, with 10 bases between them. The CDR3 totals 14 residues. This chain's CDR3 is CASTTGQNTGELFF. The CDR3 DNA reads TGTGCCAGCACAACGGGCCAGAACACCGGGGAGCTGTTTTTT.

The J gene is TRBJ2-3, the V gene TRBV28, with D perhaps TRBD2 (5 bases). The CDR3 sequence is 14 residues long. V lost 6 bases, J lost 5 bases, and 15 bases lay in between. Germline CDR1 MDHEN, CDR2 SYDVKM. The DNA of the CDR3 is TGTGCCAGCAGCCTGGGAGCTGTTCGAGATACGCAGTATTTT. Translating gives CASSLGAVRDTQYF.

This chain connects TRBV27 to TRBJ2-2, with D uncertain. The CDR3 runs to 12 residues. Trimming took off 8 bases at V and 6 bases at J, with 10 bases between the two ends. CDR1 and CDR2 from the germline V gene are MNHEY and SMNVEV (reference sequence). The CDR3 here is CASAVFAGELFF. Here the CDR3 DNA reads TGTGCCAGCGCAGTTTTCGCCGGGGAGCTGTTTTTT.

V gene TRBV7-9 combines with J gene TRBJ1-5; 8 nucleotides agree with TRBD1. Germline lookup yields CDR1 SEHNR and CDR2 FQNEAQ (reference sequence). V shed 5 bases, J shed 6 bases, and the junction held 6 bases outside the gene matches. This CDR3 has 14 amino acids. The CDR3 sequence: CASSHTGGGQPQHF. For the CDR3, the DNA is TGTGCCAGCAGCCACACAGGGGGAGGTCAGCCCCAGCATTTT.

This sequence joins TRBV27 and TRBJ1-6, with D perhaps TRBD1 (5 bases). Germline-derived CDR1 and CDR2 are MNHEY and SMNVEV (reference sequence). Trimming removed 7 bases at V and 6 bases at J, with 7 bases between. The CDR3 extends over 12 amino acids. Here the CDR3 DNA reads TGTGCCAGCACAGGGTTTAATTCACCCCTCCACTTT. Its translation: CASTGFNSPLHF.

This rearrangement joins TRBV10-3 to TRBJ2-3; tentative D call: TRBD2 (6 bases). The V end was cut by 3 bases, the J end by 9 bases, with 13 bases between. Germline values: CDR1 ENHRY, CDR2 SYGVKD. The CDR3 is 13 residues long. The CDR3 region is CAISDVLARTQYF. The CDR3 nucleotides read TGTGCCATCAGTGACGTCCTAGCGCGCACGCAGTATTTT.

The chain carries TRBV10-2 and TRBJ2-7; D perhaps matches TRBD1 (5 bases). Germline V gives CDR1 WSHSY, CDR2 SAAADI. This CDR3 spans 12 amino acids. V dropped 3 bases and J dropped 5 bases, with 8 bases sitting between them. CDR3 in DNA: TGCGCCAGCAGTGACCCCAGGGACGAGCAGTACTTC. Its protein product is CASSDPRDEQYF.

The rearrangement joins TRBV27 to TRBJ1-1; D may be TRBD1 (6 bases). Deletions cut 6 bases from V and 6 bases from J, with 17 bases between. The CDR3 runs to 14 residues. Germline-derived CDR1 and CDR2 are MNHEY and SMNVEV (reference sequence). The CDR3, as DNA: TGTGCCAGCAGCCCGGGGGCGAGTAGCGCTGAAGCTTTCTTT. It yields the protein CASSPGASSAEAFF.

The chain recombines TRBV4-1 with TRBJ1-4, with unresolved D. Germline CDR1 reads MGHRA; CDR2 reads YSYEKL. The CDR3 is made up of 15 amino acids. The V end lost 4 bases, the J end lost 8 bases, and 17 bases lay between the germline ends. The CDR3 sequence is CASSPRAGFREKLFF. The DNA of the CDR3 is TGCGCCAGCAGCCCGAGGGCGGGGTTTAGAGAAAAACTGTTTTTT.

Concerning this clone itself: Different DNA sequences within this sample yield the same CDR3. The chain recombines TRBV6-5 with TRBJ2-7, with a weak D call TRBD2 (6 bases). In germline, CDR1 is MNHEY, CDR2 SVGAGI. Trimming removed 0 bases from V and 7 bases from J, with 10 bases in between. The CDR3 sequence is 13 residues long. The CDR3 DNA reads as TGTGCCAGCAGTTACTCGGGGGGAGGAGAGCAGTACTTC. The encoded protein is CASSYSGGGEQYF.

V is TRBV19 and J is TRBJ1-5; the D is unclear. V was shortened by 5 bases and J by 5 bases, with 16 bases between the two germline ends. The germline gives CDR1 LNHDA, CDR2 SQIVND (reference sequence). The CDR3 sequence is 15 residues long. Here the CDR3 DNA reads TGTGCCAGTAGTCCCGCCAGGCTCGGGGATCAGCCCCAGCATTTT. This codes for CASSPARLGDQPQHF.

The chain couples TRBV5-1 to TRBJ2-7; 9 bases are a match to TRBD2. J lost 7 bases, V lost 3 bases, and 14 bases had no gene match. The length of the CDR3 is 16 residues. The germline gives CDR1 SGHRS, CDR2 YFSETQ. CDR3 loop: CASSYGPSGTSDEQYF. The CDR3 bases are TGCGCCAGCAGCTATGGGCCTAGCGGGACCTCCGATGAGCAGTACTTC.

The CDR3: CASSVTGENTEAFF. The CDR3 DNA reads as TGTGCCAGCAGCGTAACGGGGGAGAACACTGAAGCTTTCTTT. The chain combines TRBV9 with TRBJ1-1; tentatively, D is TRBD1 (5 bases). Germline CDR1 is SGDLS and CDR2 is YYNGEE. This CDR3 is built from 14 residues. Trimming took 1 base from V and 1 from J, leaving 8 bases between them.

The rearrangement uses TRBV6-5 and TRBJ1-1, with a weak D call TRBD1 (6 bases). Looked up from germline, CDR1 is MNHEY and CDR2 is SVGAGI. The CDR3 is made up of 16 amino acids. V lost 0 bases to trimming and J lost 4 bases, with 15 bases between them. The CDR3 protein is CASSYSHQGTGTEAFF. CDR3 DNA sequence: TGTGCCAGCAGTTACTCGCATCAGGGGACGGGCACTGAAGCTTTCTTT.

This chain links TRBV11-2 with TRBJ2-1; TRBD2 matches 12 bases. CDR3 length equals 14 residues. Germline CDR1 SGHAT, CDR2 FQNNGV. The ends lost 3 bases at V and 8 bases at J; junction bases unmatched: 2. The CDR3 DNA sequence: TGTGCCAGCAGCTTCCTAGCGGGAGGGTATGAGCAGTTCTTC. It translates to CASSFLAGGYEQFF.

This chain links TRBV6-4 with TRBJ1-3, with D hard to call. Trimming cost V 4 bases and J 1 base, with 20 bases left between them. The length of the CDR3 is 18 residues. Germline lookup yields CDR1 MRHNA and CDR2 SNTAGT. The CDR3 loop reads CASSASPWFSGSGNTIYF. The DNA for the CDR3 is TGTGCCAGCAGTGCGTCGCCGTGGTTTAGCGGATCTGGAAACACCATATATTTT.

V gene TRBV27 combines with J gene TRBJ1-5, with TRBD1 as a possible D gene (6 bases). V was pared by 5 bases and J by 4 bases, with 12 bases between. CDR1 is MNHEY and CDR2 is SMNVEV in the germline V gene (reference sequence). There are 14 residues in the CDR3. CDR3 in DNA: TGTGCCAGCAGTGTCGGGACACCTAATCAGCCCCAGCATTTT. Amino acids: CASSVGTPNQPQHF.

The CDR3 region has the DNA TGCGCCAGCAGCAGCGACCTTAGCTATAACACCGGGGAGCTGTTTTTT. Translated, it gives CASSSDLSYNTGELFF. The J gene is TRBJ2-2, the V gene TRBV5-1, with no clear D. CDR1 is SGHRS, CDR2 YFSETQ, per germline. V lost 4 bases to trimming and J lost 2 bases, with 15 bases between them. This CDR3 has 16 amino acids.

The chain recombines TRBV9 with TRBJ2-7; perhaps TRBD2 as D (7 bases). Germline-derived CDR1 and CDR2 are SGDLS and YYNGEE. Trimming removed 4 bases at V and 6 bases at J, with 23 bases between. CDR3 length: 16 amino acids. The CDR3 region is CASSPNGGGGAPEQYF. The CDR3 DNA reads TGTGCCAGCAGCCCCAACGGAGGCGGGGGCGCTCCCGAGCAGTACTTC.

The genes are TRBV6-5 and TRBJ1-5; D uncertain. CDR3 length: 15 residues. Germline V CDR1 and CDR2: MNHEY, SVGAGI. Trimming stripped 0 bases from V and 0 bases from J, with 6 bases between. The CDR3 loop is CASSYSSGSNQPQHF. In nucleotides, the CDR3 is TGTGCCAGCAGTTACTCCTCCGGTAGCAATCAGCCCCAGCATTTT.

The chain joins TRBV9 to TRBJ2-1; D is uncertain. V lost 2 bases, J lost 4 bases, and 13 bases lay in between. Germline V gene lookup returns CDR1 SGDLS and CDR2 YYNGEE. The CDR3 spans 15 residues. CDR3 sequence: CASSVSDRPYNEQFF. The CDR3 DNA follows: TGTGCCAGCAGCGTGAGCGACCGACCTTACAATGAGCAGTTCTTC.

This clone has a single count. V and J are TRBV30 and TRBJ2-7; 7 bases line up with TRBD1. V shed 1 base, J shed 6 bases, and the junction held 9 bases outside the gene matches. Germline assignment: CDR1 GTSNPN and CDR2 SVGIG (reference sequence). The CDR3 length is 14 residues. The DNA of the CDR3 is TGTGCCTGGAGTGGTGTACAGGGGATTAGCGAGCAGTACTTC. This codes for CAWSGVQGISEQYF. Full variable domain (missing parts from reference TRBV30 and TRBJ2-7): SQTIHQWPATLVQPVGSPLSLECTVEGTSNPNLYWYRQAAGRGLQLLFYSVGIGQISSEVPQNLSASRPQDRQFILSSKKLLLSDSGFYLCAWSGVQGISEQYFGPGTRLTVT.

This sequence joins TRBV2 and TRBJ2-7, with TRBD2 matching over 8 bases. With V trimmed by 6 bases and J by 2 bases, 6 bases remained unmatched. Germline CDR1 and CDR2: SNHLY and FYNNEI. This CDR3 comprises 14 residues. The CDR3 region is CASRGLEETYEQYF. CDR3 coding DNA: TGTGCCAGCAGGGGACTAGAAGAAACCTACGAGCAGTACTTC.